This T cell receptor (beta chain) was recovered during a study of T cells in narcolepsy. Assay: immunoSEQ multiplex PCR; the TCRdb copy retains only in-frame clones and omits some. Seen here are 30,000 to 35,000 clones, 65% to 85% observed once, and the top ten hold 3% to 4%. In germline, CDR1 is SQVTM, CDR2 ANQGSEA. V was pared by 3 bases and J by 6 bases, with 6 bases between. The CDR3 has 11 residues. This clone was observed once. The rearrangement uses TRBV29-1 and TRBJ2-1; D not certain. The source of this sequence is a human donor in good health. The sequencing sample was made of memory (CD45RA-) CD4+ T cells from blood. The CDR3 loop is CSVDPINEQFF. The CDR3 coding sequence is TGCAGCGTTGATCCGATCAATGAGCAGTTCTTC.